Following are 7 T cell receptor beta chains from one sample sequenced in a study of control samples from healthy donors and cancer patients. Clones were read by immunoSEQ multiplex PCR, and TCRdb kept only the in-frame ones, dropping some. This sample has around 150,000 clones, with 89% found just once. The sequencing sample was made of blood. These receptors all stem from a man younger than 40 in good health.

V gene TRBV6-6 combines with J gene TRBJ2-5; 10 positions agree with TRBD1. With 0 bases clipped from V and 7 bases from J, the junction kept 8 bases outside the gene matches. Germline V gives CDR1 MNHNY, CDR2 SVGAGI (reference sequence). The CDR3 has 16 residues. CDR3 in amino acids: CASSYSDRGGSGTQYF. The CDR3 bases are TGTGCCAGCAGTTACTCGGACAGGGGGGGATCAGGGACCCAGTACTTC.

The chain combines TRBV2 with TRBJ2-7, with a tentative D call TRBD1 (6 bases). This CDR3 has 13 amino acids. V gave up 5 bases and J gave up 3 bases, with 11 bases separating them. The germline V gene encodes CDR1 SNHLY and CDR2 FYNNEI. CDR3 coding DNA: TGTGCCAGCAGTCGGGACACTGGCTACGAGCAGTACTTC. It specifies CASSRDTGYEQYF. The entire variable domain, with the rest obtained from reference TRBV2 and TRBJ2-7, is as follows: EPEVTQTPSHQVTQMGQEVILRCVPISNHLYFYWYRQILGQKVEFLVSFYNNEISEKSEIFDDQFSVERPDGSNFTLKIRSTKLEDSAMYFCASSRDTGYEQYFGPGTRLTVT.

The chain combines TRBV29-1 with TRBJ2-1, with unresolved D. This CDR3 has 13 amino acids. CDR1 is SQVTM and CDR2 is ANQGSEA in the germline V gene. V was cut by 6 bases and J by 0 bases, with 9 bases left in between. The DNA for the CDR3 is TGCAGCGTGCCCCAGAGCTCCTACAATGAGCAGTTCTTC. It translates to CSVPQSSYNEQFF.

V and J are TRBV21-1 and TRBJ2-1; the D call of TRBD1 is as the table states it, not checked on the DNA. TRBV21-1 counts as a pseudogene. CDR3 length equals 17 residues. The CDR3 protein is CASSKGSWQGLGNEQFF. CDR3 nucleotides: TGTGCCAGCAGCAAAGGTAGCTGGCAGGGGTTGGGAAATGAGCAGTTCTTC.

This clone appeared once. CDR3 nucleotides: TGTGCCAGCAGCTTCGGTGAAAAACTGTTTTTT. It yields the protein CASSFGEKLFF. V gene TRBV5-8 combines with J gene TRBJ1-4; D gene unclear. CDR1 and CDR2 (germline): SGHTS, YDEGEE. Trimming removed 2 bases from V and 7 bases from J, with 3 bases in between. The CDR3 is made up of 11 amino acids.

CDR3 sequence (DNA): TGTGCCAGCAGCTTAGGTAGCGGGAGCAGGCCTCGGACGCAGTATTTT. The encoded protein is CASSLGSGSRPRTQYF. V gene TRBV7-2 combines with J gene TRBJ2-3; 9 bases align to TRBD2. The V segment lost 1 base and the J segment 9 bases; nucleotides outside the gene matches: 11. The CDR3 has 16 residues. Germline V gene data show CDR1 as SGHTA and CDR2 as FQGNSA.

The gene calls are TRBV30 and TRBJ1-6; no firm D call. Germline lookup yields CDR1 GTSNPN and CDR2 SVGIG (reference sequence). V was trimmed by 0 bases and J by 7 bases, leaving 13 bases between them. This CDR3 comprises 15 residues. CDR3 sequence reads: CAWSVSRGGNSPLHF. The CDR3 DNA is TGTGCCTGGAGTGTTTCACGGGGAGGAAATTCACCCCTCCACTTT.